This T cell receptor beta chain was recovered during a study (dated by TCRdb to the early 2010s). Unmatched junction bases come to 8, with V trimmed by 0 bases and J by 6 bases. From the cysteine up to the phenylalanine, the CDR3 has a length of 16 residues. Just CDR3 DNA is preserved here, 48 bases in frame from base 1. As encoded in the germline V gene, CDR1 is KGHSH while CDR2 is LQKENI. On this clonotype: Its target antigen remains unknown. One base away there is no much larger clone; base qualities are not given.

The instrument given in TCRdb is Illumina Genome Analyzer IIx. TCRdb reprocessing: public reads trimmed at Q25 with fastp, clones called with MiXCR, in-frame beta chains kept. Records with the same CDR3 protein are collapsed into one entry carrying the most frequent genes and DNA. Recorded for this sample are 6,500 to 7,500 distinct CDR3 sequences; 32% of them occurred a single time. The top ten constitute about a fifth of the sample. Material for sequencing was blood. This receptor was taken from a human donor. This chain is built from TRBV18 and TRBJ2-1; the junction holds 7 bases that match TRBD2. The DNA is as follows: TGTGCCAGCTCACCACCATGGCGGGAGCCCACCAATGAGCAGTTCTTC. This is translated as CASSPPWREPTNEQFF.